These 30 T cell receptor beta chains originate from one sample sequenced in a study of blood T cell repertoires in COVID-19 (dated by TCRdb to 2018 to 2020). The protocol used for the library was the immunoSEQ multiplex PCR assay. Here the immuneACCESS table is served through TCRdb, limited to in-frame sequences with V and J called. Missing clones are a known gap in these copies; in checked studies unresolved V genes cover under half, and the rest lacks a known reason. The sample records approximately 210,000 clones, more than 70% of which are singletons. The ten largest clones take up 3.5% to 4.5% of the sample. The sequenced sample consisted of PBMCs or T cells enriched from blood (not recorded which). The receptors derive from a man younger than 40 with acute COVID-19.

The CDR3 DNA reads as TGTGCCAGCAGCCCACGAATTCAGGGGGCTGGCACTGAAGCTTTCTTT. It specifies CASSPRIQGAGTEAFF. V gene TRBV3-1 (or the pseudogene TRBV3-2) combines with J gene TRBJ1-1; the match to TRBD1 covers 8 bases. The CDR3 is 16 residues long. V lost 4 bases and J lost 4; bases outside the gene matches: 11. Germline V gene data show CDR1 as LGHDT and CDR2 as YNNKEL (reference sequence).

This clone showed up just once. The chain recombines TRBV5-1 with TRBJ2-4; 9 bases are a match to TRBD1. Looked up from germline, CDR1 is SGHRS and CDR2 is YFSETQ. V trimming: 4 bases; J trimming: 8 bases; junction bases outside the gene matches: 7. The CDR3 runs to 14 residues. The CDR3 is CASSPGQGGDIQYF. DNA for the CDR3: TGCGCCAGCAGCCCGGGACAGGGAGGGGACATTCAGTACTTC.

V usage is TRBV19 and J usage is TRBJ1-1, with 8 bases lining up with TRBD1. The V segment lost 6 bases and the J segment 2 bases; nucleotides outside the gene matches: 5. There are 14 residues in the CDR3. The germline V gene encodes CDR1 LNHDA and CDR2 SQIVND (reference sequence). CDR3 DNA: TGTGCCAGTAGACGACAGGGGACTAACACTGAAGCTTTCTTT. Protein product: CASRRQGTNTEAFF.

V is TRBV4-1 and J is TRBJ1-4; D is possibly TRBD1 (5 bases). The CDR3 has 16 amino acids. The ends were cut back, 1 base at V and 7 bases at J, with 16 bases in the middle. Germline V gene sequence: CDR1 MGHRA, CDR2 YSYEKL. The CDR3 nucleotides are TGCGCCAGCAGCCAAGGGTGGGGGGGAGAGAGTGAAAAACTGTTTTTT. This codes for CASSQGWGGESEKLFF.

Regarding this clone: The sample has other DNA sequences that encode this CDR3 too. The CDR3 sequence: CASSPNDRVDYGYTF. In nucleotides, the CDR3 is TGTGCCAGCAGCCCGAACGACAGGGTAGACTATGGCTACACCTTC. This rearrangement joins TRBV7-3 to TRBJ1-2; 7 bases match TRBD1. The CDR3 has 15 amino acids. Germline CDR1 is SGHTA and CDR2 is FQGTGA. The V gene end was trimmed by 5 bases and the J gene end by 3 bases; junction bases not matched to a gene: 9.

In regard to this clone: Other DNA sequences in this sample translate to the same CDR3. The chain is built from TRBV10-3 and TRBJ1-3; TRBD1 matches at 8 bases. The V and J ends lost 10 bases and 2 bases, in that order; junction bases with no gene match: 1. The CDR3 spans 12 residues. The germline CDR1 and CDR2 sequences are ENHRY and SYGVKD. The CDR3 here is CATTGAGNTIYF. CDR3 DNA: TGTGCCACGACAGGGGCTGGAAACACCATATATTTT.

J is TRBJ1-1 and V is TRBV12-3 or TRBV12-4, with a possible D match to TRBD1 (6 bases). V lost 1 base and J lost 11, with 11 bases in between. The CDR3 contains 12 residues. The CDR3 sequence is CASSLGKGDAFF. CDR3 DNA sequence: TGTGCCAGCAGTTTAGGGAAGGGGGATGCTTTCTTT.

J is TRBJ2-2 and V is TRBV19, with D perhaps matching TRBD2 (7 bases). The CDR3 has 13 amino acids. V gave up 10 bases and J gave up 4 bases, with 13 bases separating them. The germline V gene has CDR1 LNHDA and CDR2 SQIVND (reference sequence). The CDR3 coding sequence is TGTGCCATCCGAAGGGGGGGCACCGGGGAGCTGTTTTTT. It translates to CAIRRGGTGELFF.

This clone was detected once. V is TRBV3-1 (or the pseudogene TRBV3-2) and J is TRBJ2-7; TRBD1 aligns across 11 bases. The junction had 5 bases not matched to a gene; V was cut back by 2 bases and J by 5 bases. The CDR3 has 15 amino acids. The germline gives CDR1 LGHDT, CDR2 YNNKEL (reference sequence). The CDR3 DNA reads TGTGCCAGCAGCCAATCCGGGACAGGGGGAAACGAGCAGTACTTC. Protein sequence: CASSQSGTGGNEQYF.

This clone was observed once. The chain links TRBV19 to TRBJ1-2; 7 nucleotides align to TRBD1. After removal of 4 bases from V and 3 bases from J, the junction contained 5 bases not matched to a gene. CDR1 and CDR2 (germline): LNHDA, SQIVND (reference sequence). The CDR3 runs to 14 residues. The CDR3: CASSNFGTDYGYTF. The CDR3 nucleotides read TGTGCCAGTAGTAACTTCGGGACAGACTATGGCTACACCTTC.

The V and J genes are TRBV28 and TRBJ1-4; D gene unclear. The V end was cut by 11 bases, the J end by 4 bases, with 14 bases between. Looked up from germline, CDR1 is MDHEN and CDR2 is SYDVKM. The CDR3 runs to 13 residues. This CDR3 is CASSEQVNEKLFF. CDR3 nucleotides: TGTGCCTCCTCAGAGCAGGTTAATGAAAAACTGTTTTTT. Supplemented by reference TRBV28 and TRBJ1-4, the full variable domain reads DVKVTQSSRYLVKRTGEKVFLECVQDMDHENMFWYRQDPGLGLRLIYFSYDVKMKEKGDIPEGYSVSREKKERFSLILESASTNQTSMYLCASSEQVNEKLFFGSGTQLSVL.

V and J are TRBV7-6 and TRBJ2-7, with D perhaps matching TRBD2 (5 bases). Germline CDR1 is SGHVS and CDR2 is FNYEAQ. The CDR3 runs 12 residues. Between the trimmed V and J ends, which lost 1 base and 5 bases, there was a span of 6 bases. The CDR3 protein is CASSLVGDEQYF. The CDR3 DNA follows: TGTGCCAGCAGCTTAGTGGGAGACGAGCAGTACTTC.

The sample holds one count of this clone. Here the CDR3 reads CASSPHRGSSTEAFF. In nucleotides, the CDR3 is TGTGCCAGCAGCCCACACAGGGGAAGTAGCACTGAAGCTTTCTTT. The chain has TRBV3-1 (or the pseudogene TRBV3-2) and TRBJ1-1, with 7 positions matching TRBD1. This CDR3 region has 15 residues. The V gene end was trimmed by 4 bases and the J gene end by 4 bases; junction bases not matched to a gene: 9. Germline CDR1 and CDR2: LGHDT and YNNKEL (reference sequence).

This rearrangement joins TRBV7-9 to TRBJ1-1; 9 bases line up with TRBD1. This CDR3 is 15 amino acids long. The germline V gene has CDR1 SEHNR and CDR2 FQNEAQ (reference sequence). V lost 3 bases and J lost 1; bases outside the gene matches: 3. This CDR3 reads CASSLDRGRNTEAFF. CDR3 DNA sequence: TGTGCCAGCAGCTTGGACAGGGGACGGAACACTGAAGCTTTCTTT.

The chain has TRBV28 and TRBJ2-7; 9 positions match TRBD1. Germline V gene sequence: CDR1 MDHEN, CDR2 SYDVKM. Unmatched junction bases numbered 16, after V lost 4 bases and J lost 3 bases. This CDR3 is built from 18 residues. The CDR3 protein is CASSSRRPLQGAVYEQYF. The CDR3 bases are TGTGCCAGCAGTTCTCGCCGCCCTCTACAGGGGGCAGTCTACGAGCAGTACTTC.

CDR3 sequence reads: CASSFDGGSNQPQHF. The CDR3 bases are TGCGCCAGCAGCTTTGACGGGGGTAGCAATCAGCCCCAGCATTTT. The V call is TRBV5-1, the J call TRBJ1-5; TRBD1 is a possible D gene (5 bases). This CDR3 has 15 amino acids. Germline-derived CDR1 and CDR2 are SGHRS and YFSETQ. The germline V and J ends were trimmed by 2 bases and 0 bases, with 9 bases remaining between them.

In the case of this clone: The same CDR3 arises from other DNA sequences in this sample as well. The chain couples TRBV25-1 to TRBJ1-1; D is unresolved. Germline CDR1 is MGHDK and CDR2 is SYGVNS. V gave up 9 bases and J gave up 5 bases, with 10 bases separating them. The CDR3 is 11 amino acids. The CDR3: CASEGRTEAFF. In DNA form, the CDR3 reads TGTGCCAGTGAGGGAAGGACTGAAGCTTTCTTT.

The chain uses TRBV27 and TRBJ2-5; TRBD2 matches at 8 bases. V dropped 5 bases and J dropped 5; count of bases not matched to a gene: 7. Germline CDR1 reads MNHEY; CDR2 reads SMNVEV (reference sequence). This CDR3 comprises 14 residues. The CDR3 protein is CASSARGGRETQYF. In nucleotides, the CDR3 is TGTGCCAGCAGTGCACGGGGGGGCCGGGAGACCCAGTACTTC.

The chain carries TRBV27 and TRBJ1-5; tentatively, D is TRBD1 (5 bases). V lost 2 bases, J lost 5 bases, and 7 bases lay in between. Germline assignment: CDR1 MNHEY and CDR2 SMNVEV (reference sequence). The CDR3 totals 13 residues. Here the CDR3 reads CASSLTGYQPQHF. CDR3 bases: TGTGCCAGCAGTTTAACAGGCTATCAGCCCCAGCATTTT.

The chain recombines TRBV29-1 with TRBJ1-2, with a possible D match to TRBD1 (5 bases). Trimming cost V 8 bases and J 8 bases, with 21 bases left between them. Germline V lookup: CDR1 SQVTM, CDR2 ANQGSEA. This CDR3 region has 13 residues. Here the CDR3 DNA reads TGCAGCCTGCTCGGGGAGCGGGGGAGCGGCTACACCTTC. Its translation: CSLLGERGSGYTF.

The gene calls are TRBV18 and TRBJ2-1; no definite D call. Germline assignment: CDR1 KGHSH and CDR2 LQKENI. This CDR3 has 14 amino acids. V lost 2 bases, J lost 4 bases, and 9 bases lay in between. Here the CDR3 reads CASSPEVRYNEQFF. The DNA of the CDR3 is TGTGCCAGCTCACCAGAGGTTCGGTACAATGAGCAGTTCTTC.

The chain couples TRBV6-5 to TRBJ2-7; D call uncertain. The V gene lost 5 bases and the J gene lost 6 bases, with 14 bases spanning the gap. Germline lookup yields CDR1 MNHEY and CDR2 SVGAGI. This CDR3 has 13 residues. This chain's CDR3 is CASSLHVWAEQYF. The CDR3 DNA reads as TGTGCCAGCAGTCTTCATGTCTGGGCCGAGCAGTACTTC.

The chain recombines TRBV2 with TRBJ1-6, with D possibly being TRBD1 (5 bases). Trimming stripped 8 bases from V and 14 bases from J, with 16 bases between. CDR1 SNHLY and CDR2 FYNNEI come from the germline V gene. This CDR3 region has 12 residues. CDR3 loop: CASLGQGTALHF. The CDR3 DNA reads as TGTGCCAGCCTGGGCCAGGGTACCGCCCTCCACTTT.

The CDR3 loop reads CASSHHRGEYTF. The CDR3 nucleotides read TGTGCCAGCAGCCACCACAGGGGAGAATACACCTTC. V gene TRBV3-1 (or the pseudogene TRBV3-2) combines with J gene TRBJ1-2, with 7 positions matching TRBD1. With V trimmed by 3 bases and J by 11 bases, 6 bases remained unmatched. The CDR3 has 12 amino acids. Germline CDR1 is LGHDT and CDR2 is YNNKEL (reference sequence).

The J gene is TRBJ2-7, the V gene TRBV5-5; D might be TRBD1 (6 bases). Germline CDR1 SGHKS, CDR2 YYEKEE (reference sequence). CDR3 length: 15 amino acids. Trimming removed 0 bases at V and 3 bases at J, with 13 bases between. The CDR3 DNA reads as TGTGCCAGCAGCTTGGTCTCAGGGGCCAGCTACGAGCAGTACTTC. This sequence encodes CASSLVSGASYEQYF.

The V gene is TRBV5-4, the J gene TRBJ2-5, with TRBD2 matching 9 bases. Germline V CDR1 and CDR2: SGHNT, YYREEE (reference sequence). CDR3 length: 15 residues. V trimming: 0 bases; J trimming: 5 bases; junction bases outside the gene matches: 5. The CDR3 is CASSLVSGGGETQYF. CDR3 DNA: TGTGCCAGCAGCTTGGTTAGCGGGGGTGGGGAGACCCAGTACTTC.

This chain links TRBV2 with TRBJ2-2; 9 bases map to TRBD2. The V and J ends lost 5 bases and 6 bases, in that order; junction bases with no gene match: 1. Germline V gene data show CDR1 as SNHLY and CDR2 as FYNNEI. The length of the CDR3 is 13 residues. The CDR3 here is CASSRTSAGELFF. The CDR3 nucleotides are TGTGCCAGCAGTCGGACTAGCGCCGGGGAGCTGTTTTTT.

The CDR3, as DNA: TGTGCCAGCAGTTTAGGACAGGCGATCTACAATGAGCAGTTCTTC. Translation gives CASSLGQAIYNEQFF. The chain recombines TRBV27 with TRBJ2-1, with 7 nucleotides matching TRBD1. After removal of 2 bases from V and 3 bases from J, the junction contained 4 bases not matched to a gene. There are 15 residues in the CDR3. Germline values: CDR1 MNHEY, CDR2 SMNVEV (reference sequence).

The chain couples TRBV3-1 (or the pseudogene TRBV3-2) to TRBJ1-1; a possible D gene is TRBD1 (6 bases). The germline V and J ends were trimmed by 5 bases and 4 bases, with 8 bases remaining between them. CDR3 length equals 12 residues. From germline, CDR1 is LGHDT and CDR2 YNNKEL (reference sequence). CDR3 loop: CASSDRITEAFF. CDR3 bases: TGTGCCAGCAGCGACAGGATCACTGAAGCTTTCTTT.

The rearrangement links TRBV3-1 (or the pseudogene TRBV3-2) to TRBJ2-3; 9 bases align to TRBD2. Germline V gene data show CDR1 as LGHDT and CDR2 as YNNKEL (reference sequence). V lost 4 bases, J lost 2 bases, and 7 bases stayed unmatched. The CDR3 consists of 16 residues. The CDR3 region is CASSLGAGGFTDTQYF. The CDR3, as DNA: TGTGCCAGCAGCCTCGGAGCGGGGGGTTTCACAGATACGCAGTATTTT.